This T cell receptor beta chain was recorded in a study of T cell repertoires in cytomegalovirus infection. Overall study results and limits: CMV-specific HLA-C-restricted TCR beta clonotypes dominated the ex vivo response.

In TCRdb, the reads were re-called with MiXCR into one record per CDR3 protein. The sample holds over 150,000 distinct CDR3 sequences, about 15% seen once. V gave up 4 bases and J gave up 1 base; unmatched junction bases: 6. CDR3 length equals 18 residues. CDR1 is SGHVS and CDR2 is FNYEAQ in the germline V gene. As concerns this clonotype: Antigen: not known.

The V call is TRBV7-6, the J call TRBJ2-3, with 15 positions matching TRBD2. Sequencing was done on a sample of CD8+ T cells from PBMCs. This TCR was recovered from a human donor in good health (CMV status not recorded). Some clones in this sample may be carry-over from other donors' samples. The CDR3: CASSSGLAGGRGTDTQYF. CDR3 in DNA: TGTGCCAGCAGCTCCGGACTAGCGGGGGGGCGGGGCACAGATACGCAGTATTTT.